This is a list of T cell receptor beta chains from one sample in a study of response to subunit inactivated influenza vaccine. Each CDR3 protein gets one entry after TCRdb re-called the RT-PCR reads with MiXCR. The sample lists 650,000 or so distinct CDR3 sequences; less than 15% were seen once. This specimen consisted of PBMCs from blood, obtained about 14 days before vaccination. The receptors were sampled from a man aged 50 or older who received an inactivated influenza vaccine. Each CDR3 is given without its conserved first and last residue.

v_call: TRBV12-3/TRBV12-4; j_call: TRBJ2-7; cdr3_aa: ASSLPGEQY
v_call: TRBV12-3/TRBV12-4; j_call: TRBJ2-7; cdr3_aa: ASSSSGRSSYEQY
v_call: TRBV5-1; j_call: TRBJ2-3; cdr3_aa: ASSLMGLAGETDTQY
v_call: TRBV20-1; j_call: TRBJ1-2; cdr3_aa: SASSPDYT
v_call: TRBV12-3/TRBV12-4; j_call: TRBJ2-1; cdr3_aa: ASSLAIHNEQF
v_call: TRBV28; j_call: TRBJ2-7; cdr3_aa: ASSQYRLGEQY
v_call: TRBV5-1; j_call: TRBJ2-1; cdr3_aa: ASSLAGPYPSNYNEQF
v_call: TRBV12-3/TRBV12-4; j_call: TRBJ2-1; cdr3_aa: ASSFARTGLRDEQF
v_call: TRBV2; j_call: TRBJ2-5; cdr3_aa: ASSVDPANTKGTQY
v_call: TRBV28; j_call: TRBJ1-1; cdr3_aa: ASRKGAWTEAF
v_call: TRBV6-1; j_call: TRBJ2-1; cdr3_aa: ASRSTDGTSVLNEQF
v_call: TRBV4-3; j_call: TRBJ1-2; cdr3_aa: ASSPERDYGYT
v_call: TRBV19; j_call: TRBJ1-1; cdr3_aa: TGDWDTEAF
v_call: TRBV4-1; j_call: TRBJ2-7; cdr3_aa: ASSQGWGTLEQY
v_call: TRBV29-1; j_call: TRBJ2-1; cdr3_aa: SVANTDYNEQF
v_call: TRBV7-9; j_call: TRBJ2-5; cdr3_aa: ASSLGVGLQETQY
v_call: TRBV20-1; j_call: TRBJ2-7; cdr3_aa: SASLPGLPNYEQY
v_call: TRBV20-1; j_call: TRBJ2-1; cdr3_aa: SASRPEQF
v_call: TRBV21-1; j_call: TRBJ2-2; cdr3_aa: ASPHARYTGELF
v_call: TRBV9; j_call: TRBJ2-6; cdr3_aa: ASTHSISGANVLS
v_call: TRBV10-2; j_call: TRBJ2-2; cdr3_aa: ASEPDRVNTGELF
v_call: TRBV29-1; j_call: TRBJ2-7; cdr3_aa: SVVTSGRAYEQY
v_call: TRBV12-3/TRBV12-4; j_call: TRBJ1-2; cdr3_aa: ASRRDGGRGYT
v_call: TRBV12-3/TRBV12-4; j_call: TRBJ2-5; cdr3_aa: ASSLKFLGSGETQY
v_call: TRBV5-4; j_call: TRBJ2-7; cdr3_aa: ASSLGRQGGTDEQY
v_call: TRBV20-1; j_call: TRBJ2-1; cdr3_aa: SARLREAMGEQF
v_call: TRBV6-5; j_call: TRBJ2-7; cdr3_aa: ASSYSDKGYEQY
v_call: TRBV27; j_call: TRBJ2-1; cdr3_aa: ASSNLLSEQF
v_call: TRBV6-1; j_call: TRBJ2-7; cdr3_aa: AGSTFGYEQY
v_call: TRBV3-1; j_call: TRBJ2-5; cdr3_aa: ASSRSPPGQGPETQY
v_call: TRBV4-3; j_call: TRBJ2-1; cdr3_aa: ASSLSPSDNSYNEQF
v_call: TRBV6-1; j_call: TRBJ2-7; cdr3_aa: ASSDWGRRRSYEQY
v_call: TRBV4-2; j_call: TRBJ2-7; cdr3_aa: ASSPRTSGDSYEQY
v_call: TRBV15; j_call: TRBJ2-1; cdr3_aa: ATKGQGLDNEQF
v_call: TRBV9; j_call: TRBJ1-1; cdr3_aa: ASSPDWNTEAF
v_call: TRBV7-6; j_call: TRBJ2-3; cdr3_aa: ASSLLAGKTDTQY
v_call: TRBV30; j_call: TRBJ2-3; cdr3_aa: ASRALSGGADTQY
v_call: TRBV20-1; j_call: TRBJ2-5; cdr3_aa: SARPGLAGYQETQY
v_call: TRBV11-1; j_call: TRBJ2-7; cdr3_aa: ASRHRTAPMEQY
v_call: TRBV29-1; j_call: TRBJ2-5; cdr3_aa: SLRSGGVRETQY
v_call: TRBV6-2/TRBV6-3; j_call: TRBJ2-1; cdr3_aa: ASSWGQANEQF
v_call: TRBV11-2; j_call: TRBJ1-1; cdr3_aa: ASSLVGREAF
v_call: TRBV28; j_call: TRBJ1-1; cdr3_aa: ASSPQQMNTEAF
v_call: TRBV15; j_call: TRBJ2-1; cdr3_aa: ATSRVKGEQF
v_call: TRBV27; j_call: TRBJ2-7; cdr3_aa: ASSDTGGHYEQY
v_call: TRBV28; j_call: TRBJ1-2; cdr3_aa: ASSFLDFRGYT
v_call: TRBV20-1; j_call: TRBJ2-3; cdr3_aa: SARSSGGPGGTDTQY
v_call: TRBV2; j_call: TRBJ2-1; cdr3_aa: ASSEDRGSYNEQF
v_call: TRBV15; j_call: TRBJ2-7; cdr3_aa: ATSSKRLGGYEQY
v_call: TRBV28; j_call: TRBJ2-1; cdr3_aa: ASSSRDLKEF